A selection of T cell receptor beta chains follows, all from one sample in a study of T cells after yellow fever vaccination. One entry per CDR3 protein, called by TCRdb with MiXCR from the 5' RACE reads. This sample has 250,000 or so distinct CDR3 sequences; more than 3.5% occur once, and the top ten carry around 19%. Sequenced here: PBMCs, sampled 15 days after the yellow fever booster vaccination. These receptors all stem from a man aged 18 to 30 who received the YFV17D yellow fever vaccine. Each CDR3 is given with its conserved first and last residue.

cdr3_length v_call cdr3_aa
14 TRBV20-1 CSARTPGGGETHYF
11 TRBV2 CASSRTYEQYF
15 TRBV6-6 CASRTLAGGDNEQFF
12 TRBV7-8 CGSSPVVSGYTF
12 TRBV7-3 CASSLASGEQYF
12 TRBV18 CASSLGQTEAFF
16 TRBV5-1 CASSSDPTGGNQPQHF
14 TRBV10-1 CASSVGGAAHEQYF
11 TRBV7-9 CASSRGNGYTF
13 TRBV20-1 CSAVTSTNYGYTF
16 TRBV10-3 CAISDSVAGGPDTQYF
14 TRBV18 CASFPGRNRDTQYF
14 TRBV10-3 CAISLTGSDQPQHF